This entry lists 9 T cell receptor beta chains sequenced from one sample in a study of blood T cell repertoires in COVID-19. Measured with immunoSEQ multiplex PCR; TCRdb has only the in-frame clones, and not every one. The repertoire holds 70,000 to 90,000 clones, approximately 79% seen once, with just over 2.5% in the top ten. Specimen: peripheral blood. The receptor source for this set is a human donor with acute or convalescent COVID-19. The donor label of this sample is uncertain.

With respect to this clone: Compared with germline, one end of the junction differs, possibly owing to a read error. The chain uses TRBV7-7 and TRBJ1-5; TRBD1 aligns across 8 bases. CDR3 length: 16 residues. Germline CDR1 SSHAT, CDR2 FNYEAQ (reference sequence). This chain's CDR3 is CASSPAAGGPNQPQHF. CDR3 coding DNA: TGTGCTAGCAGCCCAGCGGCAGGGGGCCCAAATCAGCCCCAGCATTTT. Combining the CDR3 with reference TRBV7-7 and TRBJ1-5 gives the whole variable domain GAGVSQSPRYKVTKRGQDVTLRCDPISSHATLYWYQQALGQGPEFLTYFNYEAQPDKSGLPSDRFSAERPEGSISTLTIQRTEQRDSAMYRCASSPAAGGPNQPQHFGDGTRLSIL.

The rearrangement uses TRBV5-1 and TRBJ1-6, with TRBD1 matching 8 bases. CDR3 length: 15 amino acids. V shed 4 bases, J shed 7 bases, and the junction held 7 bases outside the gene matches. Germline V lookup: CDR1 SGHRS, CDR2 YFSETQ. The CDR3 sequence is CASSAGQVGNSPLHF. Written as DNA, the CDR3 is TGCGCCAGCAGCGCGGGACAGGTCGGGAATTCACCCCTCCACTTT. The full variable domain, completed using reference TRBV5-1 and TRBJ1-6, is KAGVTQTPRYLIKTRGQQVTLSCSPISGHRSVSWYQQTPGQGLQFLFEYFSETQRNKGNFPGRFSGRQFSNSRSEMNVSTLELGDSALYLCASSAGQVGNSPLHFGNGTRLTVT.

V and J are TRBV7-3 and TRBJ2-5, with D perhaps matching TRBD2 (6 bases). The germline CDR1 and CDR2 sequences are SGHTA and FQGTGA. V lost 5 bases, J lost 0 bases, and 13 bases lay in between. This CDR3 comprises 15 residues. CDR3 loop: CASSAYSGNQETQYF. The CDR3 DNA sequence: TGTGCCAGCAGCGCCTATAGCGGAAACCAAGAGACCCAGTACTTC.

The chain employs TRBV19 and TRBJ2-7, with 11 bases fitting TRBD2. The CDR3 runs to 15 residues. With 5 bases clipped from V and 2 bases from J, the junction kept 5 bases outside the gene matches. Germline values: CDR1 LNHDA, CDR2 SQIVND (reference sequence). CDR3 sequence reads: CASSLTSGETYEQYF. The CDR3 DNA is TGTGCCAGTAGTCTGACTAGCGGGGAAACCTACGAGCAGTACTTC.

J is TRBJ2-7 and V is TRBV6-4, with TRBD2 matching over 11 bases. CDR1 and CDR2 from the germline V gene are MRHNA and SNTAGT. The CDR3 has 16 residues. V lost 3 bases and J lost 2; bases outside the gene matches: 6. CDR3 in amino acids: CASSDWGLADTYEQYF. CDR3 nucleotides: TGTGCCAGCAGTGATTGGGGACTAGCGGACACCTACGAGCAGTACTTC.

This clone was seen once. This rearrangement joins TRBV9 to TRBJ2-3; D is possibly TRBD1 (6 bases). The CDR3 spans 12 residues. The germline CDR1 and CDR2 sequences are SGDLS and YYNGEE. V lost 4 bases and J lost 14, with 17 bases in between. The CDR3 coding sequence is TGTGCCAGCAGCTACGTCACAGGGCAAGCGTATTTT. Translating it yields CASSYVTGQAYF.

The CDR3, as DNA: TGTGCCGGCTCCAGGGGGCTCACCGGGGAGCTGTTTTTT. Its translation: CAGSRGLTGELFF. The chain has TRBV28 and TRBJ2-2, with 8 bases matching TRBD1. CDR1 MDHEN and CDR2 SYDVKM come from the germline V gene. The V segment lost 11 bases and the J segment 4 bases; nucleotides outside the gene matches: 6. The CDR3 has 13 amino acids.

This clone was picked up a small number of times. The genes are TRBV19 and TRBJ1-5; TRBD1 is a possible D gene (5 bases). CDR1 is LNHDA, CDR2 SQIVND, per germline (reference sequence). V was cut by 6 bases and J by 4 bases, with 19 bases left in between. The CDR3 contains 16 residues. The CDR3 coding sequence is TGTGCCAGTAGCACGCATCAGGGAATCGGGAATCAGCCCCAGCATTTT. Translated: CASSTHQGIGNQPQHF.

The chain combines TRBV7-8 with TRBJ2-7, with D possibly being TRBD1 (6 bases). Germline assignment: CDR1 SGHVS and CDR2 FQNEAQ. Trimming removed 1 base at V and 2 bases at J, with 9 bases between. The CDR3 has 14 residues. DNA for the CDR3: TGTGCCAGCAGCTTAGTGCCAGGGGCCTACGAGCAGTACGTC. This encodes CASSLVPGAYEQYV.